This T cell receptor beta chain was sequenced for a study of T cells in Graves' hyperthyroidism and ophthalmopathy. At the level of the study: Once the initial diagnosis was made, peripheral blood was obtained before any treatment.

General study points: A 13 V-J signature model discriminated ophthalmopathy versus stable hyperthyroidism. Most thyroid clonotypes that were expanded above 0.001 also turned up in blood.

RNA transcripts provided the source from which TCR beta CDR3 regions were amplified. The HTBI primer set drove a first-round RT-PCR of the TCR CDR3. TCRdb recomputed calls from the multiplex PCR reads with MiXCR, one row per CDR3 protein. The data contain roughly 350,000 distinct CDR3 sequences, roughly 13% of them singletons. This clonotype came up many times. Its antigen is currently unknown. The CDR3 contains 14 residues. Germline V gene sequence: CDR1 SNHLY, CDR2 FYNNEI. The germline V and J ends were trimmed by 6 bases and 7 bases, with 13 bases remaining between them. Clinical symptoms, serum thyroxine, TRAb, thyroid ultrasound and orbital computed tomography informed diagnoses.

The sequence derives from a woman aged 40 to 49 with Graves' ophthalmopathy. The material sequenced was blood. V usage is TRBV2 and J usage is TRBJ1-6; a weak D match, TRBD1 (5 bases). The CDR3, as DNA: TGTGCCAGCAGCGCGCAGGGTCGGAATTCACCCCTCCACTTT. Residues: CASSAQGRNSPLHF.